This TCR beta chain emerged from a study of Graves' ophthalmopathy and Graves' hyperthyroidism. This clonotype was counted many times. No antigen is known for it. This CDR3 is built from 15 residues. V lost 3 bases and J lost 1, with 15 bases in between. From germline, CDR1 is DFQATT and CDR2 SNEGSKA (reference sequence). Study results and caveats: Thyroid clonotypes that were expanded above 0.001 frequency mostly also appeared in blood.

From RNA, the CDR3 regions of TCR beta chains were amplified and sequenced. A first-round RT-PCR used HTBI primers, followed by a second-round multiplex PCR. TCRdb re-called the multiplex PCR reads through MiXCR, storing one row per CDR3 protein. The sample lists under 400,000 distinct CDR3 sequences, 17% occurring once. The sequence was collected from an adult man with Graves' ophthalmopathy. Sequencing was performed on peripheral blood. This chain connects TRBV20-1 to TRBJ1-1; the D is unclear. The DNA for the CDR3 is TGCAGTGCTAGCCATCAGGCGCTCAGGAACACTGAAGCTTTCTTT. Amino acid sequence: CSASHQALRNTEAFF.